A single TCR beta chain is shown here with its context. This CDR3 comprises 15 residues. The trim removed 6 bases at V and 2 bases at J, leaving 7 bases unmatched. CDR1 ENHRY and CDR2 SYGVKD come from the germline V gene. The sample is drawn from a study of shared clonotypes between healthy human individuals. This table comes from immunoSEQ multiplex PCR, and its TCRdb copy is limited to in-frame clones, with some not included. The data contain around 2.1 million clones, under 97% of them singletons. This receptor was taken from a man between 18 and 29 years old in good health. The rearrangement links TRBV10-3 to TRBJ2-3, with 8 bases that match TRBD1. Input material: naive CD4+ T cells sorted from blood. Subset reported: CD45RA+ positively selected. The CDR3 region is CAIRTGTGNTDTQYF. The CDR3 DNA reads TGTGCCATCAGGACCGGGACAGGAAACACAGATACGCAGTATTTT.